This T cell receptor beta chain derives from a study of identical twins. Findings and limits, study-wide: The conclusions drew on cross-sectional statistical analysis instead of tracking the same donors. Excess sharing between twins was weaker in beta out-of-frame sequences. Models predicted too little out-of-frame TCR alpha sharing in monozygotic twins. Reduced insertions were recorded for abundant cord blood beta clonotypes, with no such pattern in memory repertoires.

This clonotype was seen a few times. Antigen: not known. Germline loops: CDR1 MDHEN, CDR2 SYDVKM. This CDR3 spans 14 amino acids. V was trimmed by 4 bases and J by 2 bases, leaving 9 bases between them. TCRdb processed the 5' RACE reads anew with MiXCR; each CDR3 protein has one entry. This table has approximately 600,000 distinct CDR3 sequences, roughly 9.9% appearing once. The same specimen was also included in a second study, on yellow fever vaccine responses in identical twins.

This TCR was recovered from a young woman in good health. The rearrangement joins TRBV28 to TRBJ2-1, with no clear D. The sample comprised PBMCs. CDR3 in amino acids: CASSYFGAYNEQFF. CDR3 nucleotide sequence: TGTGCCAGCAGTTACTTTGGGGCCTACAATGAGCAGTTCTTC.